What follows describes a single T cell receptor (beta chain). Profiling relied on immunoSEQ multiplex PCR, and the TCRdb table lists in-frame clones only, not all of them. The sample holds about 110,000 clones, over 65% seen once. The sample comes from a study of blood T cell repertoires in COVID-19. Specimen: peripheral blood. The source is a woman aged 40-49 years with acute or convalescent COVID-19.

The CDR3 region is CASGTISGGSYNEQFF. DNA for the CDR3: TGTGCTAGTGGTACTATTAGCGGGGGCTCCTACAATGAGCAGTTCTTC. V usage is TRBV12-5 and J usage is TRBJ2-1; 9 bases agree with TRBD2. Germline CDR1 LGHNT, CDR2 FRNRAP. The CDR3 covers 16 residues. After removal of 5 bases from V and 0 bases from J, the junction contained 5 bases not matched to a gene.